This TCR beta chain stems from a study of a mutant IDH1 vaccine in newly diagnosed glioma. The time point: week 47, end of study. One vaccine dose held 300 ug of mutant IDH1 20-mer peptide and came with topical imiquimod. Turning to this clone: The antigen is undetermined.

Findings and limits, study-wide: Of all patients, roughly 93% showed vaccine-induced immune responses.

TCRdb's copy holds only in-frame clones and misses some; the assay was immunoSEQ multiplex PCR. The repertoire has about 94,000 clones, 85% to 90% of them found once; the top ten carry 0.7% to 0.95%. Material: PBMCs, obtained from a glioma patient whose treatment included an IDH1 peptide vaccine. The receptor was derived from a woman in her forties or fifties with glioma.

DNA for the CDR3: TGTGCCAGTACTACAGGGGCCATGAACACTGAAGCTTTCTTT. Translating it yields CASTTGAMNTEAFF. The chain joins TRBV19 to TRBJ1-1; 7 bases are a match to TRBD1. CDR1 LNHDA and CDR2 SQIVND come from the germline V gene (reference sequence). The V gene end was trimmed by 7 bases and the J gene end by 0 bases; junction bases not matched to a gene: 5. This CDR3 has 14 residues.